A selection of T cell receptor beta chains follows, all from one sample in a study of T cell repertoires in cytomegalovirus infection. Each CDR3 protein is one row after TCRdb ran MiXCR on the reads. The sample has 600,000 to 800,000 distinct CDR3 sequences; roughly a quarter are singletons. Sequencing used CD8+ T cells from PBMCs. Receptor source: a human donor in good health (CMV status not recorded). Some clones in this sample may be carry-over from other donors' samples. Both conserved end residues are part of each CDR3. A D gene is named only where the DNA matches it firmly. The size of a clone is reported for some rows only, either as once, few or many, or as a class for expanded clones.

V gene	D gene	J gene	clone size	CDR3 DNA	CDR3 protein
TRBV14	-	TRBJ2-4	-	TGTGCCAGCAGCCCCGGGGCGCGAGGAAACATTCAGTACTTC	CASSPGARGNIQYF
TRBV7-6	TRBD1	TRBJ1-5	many	TGTGCCAGCAGTCCCGGACAGGGTTTTCAGCCCCAGCATTTT	CASSPGQGFQPQHF
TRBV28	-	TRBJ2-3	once	TGTGCCAGCAGTTTTCCCGACAGGCCCCGCACAGATACGCAGTATTTT	CASSFPDRPRTDTQYF
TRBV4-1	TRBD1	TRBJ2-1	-	TGCGCCAGCAGCCCAGGGGGCTGGAACAATGAGCAGTTCTTC	CASSPGGWNNEQFF
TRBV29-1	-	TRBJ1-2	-	TGCAGCACAAGGACAGTTTCCACCTATGGCTACACCTTC	CSTRTVSTYGYTF
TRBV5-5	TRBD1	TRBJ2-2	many	TGTGCCAGCAGCTACGAGACAGGGGGCAGGGTAAACACCGGGGAGCTGTTTTTT	CASSYETGGRVNTGELFF
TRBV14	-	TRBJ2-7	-	TGTGCCAGCAGCCAAGAAATAGCGGAGTCCTACGAGCAGTACTTC	CASSQEIAESYEQYF
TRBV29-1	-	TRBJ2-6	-	TGCAGCGTCCTGGAGGGGAACGTCCTGACTTTC	CSVLEGNVLTF
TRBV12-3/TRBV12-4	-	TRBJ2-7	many	TGTGCCAGCAGCGCAAAGTACGGGGGGCTCTACGAGCAGTACTTC	CASSAKYGGLYEQYF
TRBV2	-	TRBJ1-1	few	TGTGCCAGCAGTGGTGAGGGGACTGAAGCTTTCTTT	CASSGEGTEAFF
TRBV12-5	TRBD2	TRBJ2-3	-	TGTGCTAGTGGTAATCAGCGGGGAGGCACAGATACGCAGTATTTT	CASGNQRGGTDTQYF
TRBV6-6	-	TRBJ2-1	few	TGTGCCAGCAGTTACTCCAACTATCATCCAGGGGTGGAGCAGTTCTTC	CASSYSNYHPGVEQFF
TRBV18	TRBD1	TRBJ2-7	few	TGTGCCAGCTCACCAACCGGGACAGTGGTCGAGCAGTACTTC	CASSPTGTVVEQYF
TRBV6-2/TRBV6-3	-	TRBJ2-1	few	TGTGCCAGCAGTTATGAGGTGTCCCGGGGGTTGGATGAGCAGTTCTTC	CASSYEVSRGLDEQFF
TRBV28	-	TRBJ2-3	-	TGTGCCAGCAGTTTCCCGGGAGAGGGGACAGATACGCAGTATTTT	CASSFPGEGTDTQYF
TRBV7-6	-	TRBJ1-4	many	TGTGCCAGCAGCTTAGATCGAGGAAACAATGAAAAACTGTTTTTT	CASSLDRGNNEKLFF
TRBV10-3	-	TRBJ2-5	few	TGTACCATCAGTGAGAATCCTCCCGGAGAGACCCAGTACTTC	CTISENPPGETQYF
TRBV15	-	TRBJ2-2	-	TGTGCCACCAGCAGAGATGGGGGGCCGAACACCGGGGAGCTGTTTTTT	CATSRDGGPNTGELFF
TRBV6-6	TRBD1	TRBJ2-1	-	TGTGCCATCGGGACAGGCGACTACAATGAGCAGTTCTTC	CAIGTGDYNEQFF
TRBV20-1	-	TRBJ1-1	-	TGCAGTGCTAGAGGCACCAACACTGAAGCTTTCTTT	CSARGTNTEAFF
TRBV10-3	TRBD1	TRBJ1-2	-	TGTGCCATTCAGGGGGGACTCTATGGCTACACCTTC	CAIQGGLYGYTF
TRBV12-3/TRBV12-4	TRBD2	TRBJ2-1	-	TGTGCCAGCAGTCCTTGGATTAGCGGGGGGTCATCCTACAATGAGCAGTTCTTC	CASSPWISGGSSYNEQFF
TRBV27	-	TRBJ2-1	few	TGTGCCAGCAGTTCCTTGGTGGACCTGAGCTCCTACAATGAGCAGTTCTTC	CASSSLVDLSSYNEQFF
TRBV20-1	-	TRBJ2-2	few	TGCAGTGCTAGAGAAATTAGGGACTCGGCAGGCGGGGAGCTGTTTTTT	CSAREIRDSAGGELFF
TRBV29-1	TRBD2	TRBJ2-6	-	TGCAGCGTTGTCGGGGGGGTCGGTTCTGGGGCCAACGTCCTGACTTTC	CSVVGGVGSGANVLTF
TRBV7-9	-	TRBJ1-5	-	TGTGCCAGCAGCTGGGACCGATATAGCAATCAGCCCCAGCATTTT	CASSWDRYSNQPQHF
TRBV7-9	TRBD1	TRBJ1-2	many	TGTGCCAGCAGCTCCCAGACAGGGGTCTCCTATGGCTACACCTTC	CASSSQTGVSYGYTF